Reported below is one T cell receptor beta chain. Its antigen is undetermined. This record belongs to a study of cytomegalovirus exposure and HLA in healthy donors. Study-wide findings and caveats: There were 150 to 200 TCR beta chains listed as cytomegalovirus-associated. In a later analysis, a missense DCLRE1C variant was linked to TCR beta V- and J-gene trimming.

This CDR3 comprises 14 residues. V was pared by 4 bases and J by 5 bases, with 12 bases between. Germline V lookup: CDR1 MNHNY, CDR2 SVGAGI (reference sequence). Primers: 60 Vbeta forward and 13 Jbeta reverse. Clones were read by immunoSEQ multiplex PCR, and TCRdb kept only the in-frame ones, dropping some. The profile shows fewer than 100,000 clones, 65% to 85% of them singletons. The rearrangement joins TRBV6-6 to TRBJ1-5, with D unresolved. The sequenced sample consisted of PBMCs. The TCR sequence derives from a man aged 40-49 years in good health and CMV-seronegative. CDR3 bases: TGTGCCAGCAGTTCTTGGCCCCAGGATCAGCCCCAGCATTTT. Protein product: CASSSWPQDQPQHF.